A selection of T cell receptor beta chains follows, all from one sample in a study of vaccination and CD4 T cells after COVID-19. These receptors are not linked to any known antigen. A single record per CDR3 protein comes from TCRdb applying MiXCR to the PCR reads. The sample yields under 20,000 distinct CDR3 sequences, about 38% seen once. Sample: CD4+ T cells from blood, cultured in vitro, taken before SARS-CoV-2 vaccination. The receptor source for this set is a human donor who received a COVID-19 vaccine. Each CDR3 is given with its conserved first and last residue. A D gene is named only where the DNA matches it firmly. Rows may omit the clone size; those that give it use once, few, many or a size class.

V gene: TRBV10-3
clone size: few
J gene: TRBJ1-2
D gene: NA
CDR3 DNA: TGTGCCATCAGTGAGTCTGCGGAGGGCTACACCTTC
CDR3 protein: CAISESAEGYTF

V gene: TRBV24-1
clone size: NA
J gene: TRBJ2-7
D gene: NA
CDR3 DNA: TGTGCCACCAGTGAATCCGGGGCGGGTTACGAGCAGTACTTC
CDR3 protein: CATSESGAGYEQYF

V gene: TRBV6-5
clone size: NA
J gene: TRBJ1-2
D gene: NA
CDR3 DNA: TGTGCCAGCAGTTATGTGGGGGCCTATGGCTACACCTTC
CDR3 protein: CASSYVGAYGYTF

V gene: TRBV7-7
clone size: few
J gene: TRBJ2-3
D gene: TRBD2
CDR3 DNA: TGTGCCAGCAGCTCAACCGAGACTAGCGGGGGGATCAAGTATTTT
CDR3 protein: CASSSTETSGGIKYF

V gene: TRBV7-9
clone size: NA
J gene: TRBJ2-5
D gene: NA
CDR3 DNA: TGTGCCAGTACGGAGGAGGGGTCAGAGACCCAGTACTTC
CDR3 protein: CASTEEGSETQYF

V gene: TRBV7-2
clone size: few
J gene: TRBJ1-4
D gene: NA
CDR3 DNA: TGTGCCAGCAGCTTTTCCCCTAATGAAAAACTGTTTTTT
CDR3 protein: CASSFSPNEKLFF

V gene: TRBV5-1
clone size: once
J gene: TRBJ1-2
D gene: TRBD1
CDR3 DNA: TGCGCCAGCAGCTTGGGACAGGGAGTAGGAGGCTACACCTTC
CDR3 protein: CASSLGQGVGGYTF

V gene: TRBV24-1
clone size: NA
J gene: TRBJ2-7
D gene: NA
CDR3 DNA: TGTGCCACCAGTTACAAAGGAGAGCAGTACTTC
CDR3 protein: CATSYKGEQYF

V gene: TRBV6-1
clone size: NA
J gene: TRBJ2-5
D gene: TRBD2
CDR3 DNA: TGTGCCAGCCGTGAGAACACTAGCGGGGGAGAGACCCAGTACTTC
CDR3 protein: CASRENTSGGETQYF

V gene: TRBV19
clone size: few
J gene: TRBJ1-1
D gene: NA
CDR3 DNA: TGTGCCAGCCGGAGGACACCGAACACTGAAGCTTTCTTT
CDR3 protein: CASRRTPNTEAFF

V gene: TRBV12-3/TRBV12-4
clone size: NA
J gene: TRBJ2-7
D gene: NA
CDR3 DNA: TGTGCCAGCACCCCCGGGGCAGGAACCTACGAGCAGTACTTC
CDR3 protein: CASTPGAGTYEQYF